This is a list of T cell receptor beta chains from one sample in a study of T-cell memory formation after mild COVID-19. TCRdb analysed the 5' RACE reads with MiXCR anew, one entry per CDR3 protein. This table holds about 320,000 distinct CDR3 sequences, about 13% found once. Sequencing was carried out using PBMCs or a T cell subset sorted from them (not recorded which). These receptors were taken from a man younger than 35 who had mild COVID-19 (a few samples of this study predate the infection). Cell type and time point are not known. Each CDR3 is given with its conserved first and last residue. Each record gives: CDR3 DNA, CDR3 protein, V gene, clone size, D gene, J gene. A D gene is named only where the DNA matches it firmly. Some rows mark clone size as missing; the rest say once, few, many or name a class of expanded clone.

CDR3nt: TGCAGTGCTAGGAAACAGAGAATCACTTCACCCCTCCACTTT; CDR3aa: CSARKQRITSPLHF; v_gene: TRBV20-1; abundance: few; d_gene: -; j_gene: TRBJ1-6
CDR3nt: TGTGCCAGCAGCCAAGTACAGGTGTCCTACAATGAGCAGTTCTTC; CDR3aa: CASSQVQVSYNEQFF; v_gene: TRBV3-1; abundance: many; d_gene: -; j_gene: TRBJ2-1
CDR3nt: TGTGCCAGTAGTCCCCTGGAGGGGCCTCCCTACGAGCAGTACTTC; CDR3aa: CASSPLEGPPYEQYF; v_gene: TRBV19; abundance: -; d_gene: -; j_gene: TRBJ2-7
CDR3nt: TGTGCCAGCAGTCTCCTGGACGGGGAAAACATTCAGTACTTC; CDR3aa: CASSLLDGENIQYF; v_gene: TRBV2; abundance: -; d_gene: -; j_gene: TRBJ2-4
CDR3nt: TGTGCCATCAGGCGTGCCGGGGGGGTTAATGAGCAGTTCTTC; CDR3aa: CAIRRAGGVNEQFF; v_gene: TRBV10-3; abundance: -; d_gene: TRBD2; j_gene: TRBJ2-1
CDR3nt: TGTGCCAGCAGCTTGGTGGGGGTCCACGAGCAGTACTTC; CDR3aa: CASSLVGVHEQYF; v_gene: TRBV5-4; abundance: -; d_gene: -; j_gene: TRBJ2-7
CDR3nt: TGTGCCAGCACCCCTCCACAGGCTCTGGATACGCAGTATTTT; CDR3aa: CASTPPQALDTQYF; v_gene: TRBV7-8; abundance: few; d_gene: -; j_gene: TRBJ2-3
CDR3nt: TGCAGCGTCCTCGATGGGGGGTCGGGCTACACCTTC; CDR3aa: CSVLDGGSGYTF; v_gene: TRBV29-1; abundance: -; d_gene: -; j_gene: TRBJ1-2
CDR3nt: TGTGCCAGCAGCCAAGATCCTCGGGTGCGGGAAGAGACCCAGTACTTC; CDR3aa: CASSQDPRVREETQYF; v_gene: TRBV3-1; abundance: medium-sized; d_gene: -; j_gene: TRBJ2-5
CDR3nt: TGCAGCGTTGGGATGTCAGTTCGCACAGATACGCAGTATTTT; CDR3aa: CSVGMSVRTDTQYF; v_gene: TRBV29-1; abundance: -; d_gene: -; j_gene: TRBJ2-3
CDR3nt: TGCGCCAGCAGCCCGCAGGGGGGCGGCTACACCTTC; CDR3aa: CASSPQGGGYTF; v_gene: TRBV5-1; abundance: few; d_gene: TRBD1; j_gene: TRBJ1-2
CDR3nt: TGTGCCTGGGGGGTTGGACAGCCCCAGCATTTT; CDR3aa: CAWGVGQPQHF; v_gene: TRBV30; abundance: few; d_gene: -; j_gene: TRBJ1-5
CDR3nt: TGTGCCAGCAGTACCGACAGCCCCTATGGCTACACCTTC; CDR3aa: CASSTDSPYGYTF; v_gene: TRBV4-2; abundance: few; d_gene: -; j_gene: TRBJ1-2
CDR3nt: TGTGCCAGCTCTAAGGGAGGGGGCGCCGGGGAGCTGTTTTTT; CDR3aa: CASSKGGGAGELFF; v_gene: TRBV6-1; abundance: once; d_gene: -; j_gene: TRBJ2-2
CDR3nt: TGTGCCAGCAGTTACTCGATCGCCCCGACAGTCTCCTACGAGCAGTACTTC; CDR3aa: CASSYSIAPTVSYEQYF; v_gene: TRBV6-2/TRBV6-3; abundance: few; d_gene: -; j_gene: TRBJ2-7
CDR3nt: TGTGCCATCAGTGAGATAGCCAGGACCTACAATGAGCAGTTCTTC; CDR3aa: CAISEIARTYNEQFF; v_gene: TRBV10-3; abundance: -; d_gene: -; j_gene: TRBJ2-1
CDR3nt: TGTGCCAGCAGCCAAGGGGGTAAGAATGAGCAGTTCTTC; CDR3aa: CASSQGGKNEQFF; v_gene: TRBV14; abundance: -; d_gene: -; j_gene: TRBJ2-1
CDR3nt: TGTGCCAGCACCATGGCGTGGGGGGGCACAGATACGCAGTATTTT; CDR3aa: CASTMAWGGTDTQYF; v_gene: TRBV12-3/TRBV12-4; abundance: -; d_gene: -; j_gene: TRBJ2-3
CDR3nt: TGTGCCAGCAGCTTTGGCTGGGCGAACACTGAAGCTTTCTTT; CDR3aa: CASSFGWANTEAFF; v_gene: TRBV7-2; abundance: few; d_gene: -; j_gene: TRBJ1-1
CDR3nt: TGTGCAAGTCGGAGACAGGGCAAAGCTTTCTTT; CDR3aa: CASRRQGKAFF; v_gene: TRBV12-2; abundance: -; d_gene: -; j_gene: TRBJ1-1
CDR3nt: TGCGCCAGCAGCCATGTGGGAATGAACACTGAAGCTTTCTTT; CDR3aa: CASSHVGMNTEAFF; v_gene: TRBV4-1; abundance: -; d_gene: -; j_gene: TRBJ1-1
CDR3nt: TGCGCCAGCGGGGGGGCCCCCACCGGGGAGCTGTTTTTT; CDR3aa: CASGGAPTGELFF; v_gene: TRBV5-1; abundance: -; d_gene: -; j_gene: TRBJ2-2
CDR3nt: TGTGCCAGCAGTTTTAGCGGTTCTCGCACAGATACGCAGTATTTT; CDR3aa: CASSFSGSRTDTQYF; v_gene: TRBV7-2; abundance: many; d_gene: -; j_gene: TRBJ2-3
CDR3nt: TGTGCCAGCAGCTTACGGGGGGCTTCCTACAATGAGCAGTTCTTC; CDR3aa: CASSLRGASYNEQFF; v_gene: TRBV13; abundance: -; d_gene: -; j_gene: TRBJ2-1
CDR3nt: TGTGCCAGCAAGGGGGACAGCCATAATTCACCCCTCCACTTT; CDR3aa: CASKGDSHNSPLHF; v_gene: TRBV2; abundance: few; d_gene: TRBD1; j_gene: TRBJ1-6
CDR3nt: TGTGCCAGTCGGCGCGGTAGCCCTAGCACAGATACGCAGTATTTT; CDR3aa: CASRRGSPSTDTQYF; v_gene: TRBV7-2; abundance: few; d_gene: -; j_gene: TRBJ2-3
CDR3nt: TGTGCCAGCATGGACGGGGGGGCCCGGGAGACCCAGTACTTC; CDR3aa: CASMDGGARETQYF; v_gene: TRBV7-9; abundance: -; d_gene: TRBD2; j_gene: TRBJ2-5
CDR3nt: TGTGCCAGTGGGGCGACTAGGGAAAGGGATGAGCAGTTCTTC; CDR3aa: CASGATRERDEQFF; v_gene: TRBV19; abundance: few; d_gene: -; j_gene: TRBJ2-1
CDR3nt: TGTGCCAGCAGCCAAGGTTGGAGAGCCTACGAGCAGTACTTC; CDR3aa: CASSQGWRAYEQYF; v_gene: TRBV14; abundance: few; d_gene: -; j_gene: TRBJ2-7
CDR3nt: TGTGCCAGCAGCTTACAGGGGGCCAGCGAGCAGTACTTC; CDR3aa: CASSLQGASEQYF; v_gene: TRBV5-5; abundance: once; d_gene: TRBD1; j_gene: TRBJ2-7
CDR3nt: TGTGCCAGCAGATCCAGCGGGGGGGCCGGGGAGCTGTTTTTT; CDR3aa: CASRSSGGAGELFF; v_gene: TRBV6-5; abundance: many; d_gene: TRBD2; j_gene: TRBJ2-2
CDR3nt: TGCGCCAGCAGTGAGTACCCCCTAGCGGGGTACACAGATACGAAGTATTTT; CDR3aa: CASSEYPLAGYTDTKYF; v_gene: TRBV10-2; abundance: once; d_gene: TRBD2; j_gene: TRBJ2-3
CDR3nt: TGCGCCAGCAGCCAAGGTGGAAGCGGCGTCTCGCAAGAGACCCAGTACTTC; CDR3aa: CASSQGGSGVSQETQYF; v_gene: TRBV4-3; abundance: -; d_gene: -; j_gene: TRBJ2-5
CDR3nt: TGTGCCAGCAGCCAGAACAGGGTCTCCTACGAGCAGTACTTC; CDR3aa: CASSQNRVSYEQYF; v_gene: TRBV3-1; abundance: -; d_gene: -; j_gene: TRBJ2-7
CDR3nt: TGTGCCAGCAGCGCAGGGAACACTGAAGCTTTCTTT; CDR3aa: CASSAGNTEAFF; v_gene: TRBV7-6; abundance: many; d_gene: -; j_gene: TRBJ1-1
CDR3nt: TGCGCCAGCAGCTTCCCTAGCGGGAGCCAAGAGACCCAGTACTTC; CDR3aa: CASSFPSGSQETQYF; v_gene: TRBV5-1; abundance: few; d_gene: TRBD2; j_gene: TRBJ2-5
CDR3nt: TGTGCCAGCAGCTTCAGTTCAGGGGTCGGGGAAAAACTGTTTTTT; CDR3aa: CASSFSSGVGEKLFF; v_gene: TRBV12-3/TRBV12-4; abundance: few; d_gene: -; j_gene: TRBJ1-4
CDR3nt: TGCAGTGCTAGAAGGGACCTTAAAGGGGGCTACACCTTC; CDR3aa: CSARRDLKGGYTF; v_gene: TRBV20-1; abundance: many; d_gene: -; j_gene: TRBJ1-2
CDR3nt: TGTGCCAGCAGTTATTACGGTGTTCGTCAGGGTATGACAGATACGCAGTATTTT; CDR3aa: CASSYYGVRQGMTDTQYF; v_gene: TRBV6-5; abundance: few; d_gene: -; j_gene: TRBJ2-3
CDR3nt: TGTGCCAGTACCGGGACGCGCGAGACCCAGTACTTC; CDR3aa: CASTGTRETQYF; v_gene: TRBV12-3/TRBV12-4; abundance: few; d_gene: -; j_gene: TRBJ2-5
CDR3nt: TGTGCCAGCAGAATCAAGGGTTTGAACACTGAAGCTTTCTTT; CDR3aa: CASRIKGLNTEAFF; v_gene: TRBV11-1; abundance: -; d_gene: -; j_gene: TRBJ1-1
CDR3nt: TGCGCCAGCAGCTTGGGTGGTAGCGGGGGCTACAATGAGCAGTTCTTC; CDR3aa: CASSLGGSGGYNEQFF; v_gene: TRBV5-1; abundance: few; d_gene: TRBD2; j_gene: TRBJ2-1
CDR3nt: TGTGCTAGTGGCTTAACCCCGGGACTAGCGGGAGCTAGCACAGATACGCAGTATTTT; CDR3aa: CASGLTPGLAGASTDTQYF; v_gene: TRBV12-5; abundance: few; d_gene: TRBD2; j_gene: TRBJ2-3
CDR3nt: TGTGCCAGCAGCAGTAGGCGAGTCGGCGGGGAGCTGTTTTTT; CDR3aa: CASSSRRVGGELFF; v_gene: TRBV9; abundance: -; d_gene: -; j_gene: TRBJ2-2
CDR3nt: TGTGCCAGCAGTTACTTCCCTTGGCGGGGTCCCTACGAGCAGTACTTC; CDR3aa: CASSYFPWRGPYEQYF; v_gene: TRBV6-2/TRBV6-3; abundance: few; d_gene: -; j_gene: TRBJ2-7
CDR3nt: TGCAGTGCTAGTAGTAGGTTGCGACAGCCCCAGCATTTT; CDR3aa: CSASSRLRQPQHF; v_gene: TRBV20-1; abundance: -; d_gene: -; j_gene: TRBJ1-5
CDR3nt: TGTGCCAGCAGCGTAATAGGAGGAGTGGGGCCCCAGCATTTT; CDR3aa: CASSVIGGVGPQHF; v_gene: TRBV9; abundance: -; d_gene: -; j_gene: TRBJ1-5
CDR3nt: TGTGCCTGGAGTGCCTCCGGGGGCTATAATTCACCCCTCCACTTT; CDR3aa: CAWSASGGYNSPLHF; v_gene: TRBV30; abundance: few; d_gene: -; j_gene: TRBJ1-6
CDR3nt: TGTGCCAGCAGTTACGGGCTAGCGGCGGATGAGCAGTTCTTC; CDR3aa: CASSYGLAADEQFF; v_gene: TRBV6-2/TRBV6-3; abundance: many; d_gene: TRBD2; j_gene: TRBJ2-1
CDR3nt: TGTGCCAGCAGCTATGGAGGGTCGGCATTCGGCTATGGCTACACCTTC; CDR3aa: CASSYGGSAFGYGYTF; v_gene: TRBV11-1; abundance: -; d_gene: -; j_gene: TRBJ1-2
CDR3nt: TGTGCCAGCAGCCCCCTTGACCGGCGTCGGACTGGGGCCAACGTCCTGACTTTC; CDR3aa: CASSPLDRRRTGANVLTF; v_gene: TRBV7-9; abundance: -; d_gene: -; j_gene: TRBJ2-6
CDR3nt: TGCGCCAGCAAGGACGGCGGGGTGGAGACCCAGTACTTC; CDR3aa: CASKDGGVETQYF; v_gene: TRBV5-1; abundance: -; d_gene: -; j_gene: TRBJ2-5
CDR3nt: TGTGCCAGCAGCTTACGGGGATCTGAGCAGTTCTTC; CDR3aa: CASSLRGSEQFF; v_gene: TRBV7-2; abundance: many; d_gene: -; j_gene: TRBJ2-1
CDR3nt: TGTGCCAGCACCGCTGAGCTAGCCAAAAACATTCAGTACTTC; CDR3aa: CASTAELAKNIQYF; v_gene: TRBV11-2; abundance: many; d_gene: -; j_gene: TRBJ2-4
CDR3nt: TGTGCCAGCAGCTTAGGAGGTGGGACCACCGGGGAGCTGTTTTTT; CDR3aa: CASSLGGGTTGELFF; v_gene: TRBV7-2; abundance: -; d_gene: -; j_gene: TRBJ2-2
CDR3nt: TGTGCCAGCAGCCGGACTAGCGGGGACTCCTACAATGAGCAGTTCTTC; CDR3aa: CASSRTSGDSYNEQFF; v_gene: TRBV7-7; abundance: few; d_gene: TRBD2; j_gene: TRBJ2-1
CDR3nt: TGTGCCAGCAGCTTAAGCCCAGGGGGGCAAGAGACCCAGTACTTC; CDR3aa: CASSLSPGGQETQYF; v_gene: TRBV7-3; abundance: few; d_gene: -; j_gene: TRBJ2-5
CDR3nt: TGTGCCAGCAGTTTATGGCTCGGGTCACCCCTCCACTTT; CDR3aa: CASSLWLGSPLHF; v_gene: TRBV12-3/TRBV12-4; abundance: -; d_gene: -; j_gene: TRBJ1-6
CDR3nt: TGTGCCAGCAGTGAAGCTGGAGCTGGCACAGATACGCAGTATTTT; CDR3aa: CASSEAGAGTDTQYF; v_gene: TRBV2; abundance: -; d_gene: -; j_gene: TRBJ2-3